This TCR beta chain was retrieved from a study of T cells in Graves' hyperthyroidism and ophthalmopathy. Study-wide findings and caveats: It was a median about 6.5 months before onset that the model predicted ophthalmopathy.

Amplification targeted TCR beta CDR3 regions from RNA transcripts. The TCR CDR3 first-round RT-PCR relied on the HTBI primer set. A single record per CDR3 protein comes from TCRdb applying MiXCR to the multiplex PCR reads. The sample consists of a few hundred thousand distinct CDR3 sequences, around 23% of them appearing once. This clonotype was counted only a few times. What it binds is not known. V was trimmed by 0 bases and J by 8 bases, leaving 13 bases between them. The CDR3 sequence is 14 residues long. Germline lookup yields CDR1 DFQATT and CDR2 SNEGSKA (reference sequence). The clonotype comes from a woman in her forties or fifties with Graves' hyperthyroidism. Source material: blood. The rearrangement uses TRBV20-1 and TRBJ1-4; D remains ambiguous. CDR3 in DNA: TGCAGTGCTAGAGATGAACGGGTTTTGGAAAAACTGTTTTTT. Encoded protein: CSARDERVLEKLFF.